The T cell receptor beta chain under discussion was sequenced for a study of beta chain features in type 1 diabetes. Broader study findings: High-TCR-expressing cells could be over-represented by cDNA sequencing. A potential influence of HLA type upon TCRB rearrangement remained unresolved herein. In all four CD4+ subsets, TCRB CDR3 length was significantly, moderately reduced in type 1 diabetes.

Comment on this clone: Antigen specificity is unknown. Distinct nucleotide sequences in the sample also encode this CDR3.

A CD45RO/CCR7/CD25/CD127/CD95/CD27 panel sorted naive, central memory, regulatory and stem cell-like memory CD4+ cells. TCRB transcripts that were expressed got sequenced, as all of the isolated RNA had been reverse transcribed. The method was immunoSEQ multiplex PCR; TCRdb's version includes in-frame clones alone and lacks a portion of them. The sample shows 130,000 or so clones, around 8.8% of them seen only once. The TCR sequence derives from a man aged 30-40 years with type 1 diabetes. The sequenced sample consisted of central memory CD4+ T cells from blood.

The CDR3 here is CASSPLGQGGEQYF. In nucleotides, the CDR3 is TGTGCCAGCTCACCATTAGGACAGGGGGGCGAGCAGTACTTC. V gene TRBV18 combines with J gene TRBJ2-7; 10 bases are a match to TRBD1. V lost 2 bases, J lost 6 bases, and 4 bases stayed unmatched. This CDR3 comprises 14 residues. Germline CDR1 KGHSH, CDR2 LQKENI.